The 21 T cell receptor beta chains reported below all come from one sample, sequenced in a study of blood T cells in healthy people across ages. For the second PCR, which ran for about 7 to 11 cycles, a sample-barcoded 5' primer and a J-beta primer mix were used. TCRdb re-called the 5' RACE reads with MiXCR, one entry per CDR3 protein. The sample lists about 670,000 distinct CDR3 sequences, approximately 52% occurring once. Sequenced: blood. The receptor set was obtained from a woman of 80 years or more in good health.

This clonotype came up many times. The chain combines TRBV27 with TRBJ2-7; 11 bases are a match to TRBD2. The CDR3 has 18 residues. Trimming removed 6 bases from V and 1 base from J; junction bases left unmatched: 14. In germline, CDR1 is MNHEY, CDR2 SMNVEV (reference sequence). This CDR3 reads CASSRKGLAETHSYEQYF. The DNA for the CDR3 is TGTGCCAGCAGCCGGAAGGGACTAGCGGAAACTCATTCCTACGAGCAGTACTTC.

The genes are TRBV5-1 and TRBJ1-4; 8 bases align to TRBD1. V dropped 3 bases and J dropped 8; count of bases not matched to a gene: 9. Germline V gene sequence: CDR1 SGHRS, CDR2 YFSETQ. The CDR3 is 15 residues long. The CDR3 here is CASSSPTGGEEKLFF. The CDR3 nucleotides read TGCGCCAGCAGCTCACCCACAGGGGGAGAGGAAAAACTGTTTTTT.

Many counts were recorded for this clonotype. The J gene is TRBJ2-3, the V gene TRBV4-1, with D unclear. CDR3 length: 15 residues. V was clipped by 3 bases and J by 2 bases, with 12 bases between them. Germline V gene data show CDR1 as MGHRA and CDR2 as YSYEKL. This chain's CDR3 is CASSHPRLPTDTQYF. The CDR3 DNA reads as TGCGCCAGCAGCCATCCGCGGCTACCCACAGATACGCAGTATTTT.

This rearrangement joins TRBV10-1 to TRBJ2-5; D not certain. The closer fit of TRBJ2-7 to the DNA end suggests the J call may be wrong. The CDR3 has 13 residues. Germline loops: CDR1 WNHNN, CDR2 SYGVQD (reference sequence). The CDR3 coding sequence is TGCGCCAGCAGTGAGTCTTCTGCCTACGAGCAGTACTTC. Encoded protein: CASSESSAYEQYF.

Of note for this clonotype: This may arise from a read error, as a much more abundant clone is one base away. The chain uses TRBV27 and TRBJ2-1, with D possibly TRBD1 on 5 matching bases. This CDR3 region has 15 residues. The germline V and J ends were trimmed by 4 bases and 4 bases, with 14 bases remaining between them. Germline CDR1 is MNHEY and CDR2 is SMNVEV (reference sequence). The CDR3 region has the DNA TGTGCCAGCAGTTCAGGGTCAGCCACGTACAATGAGCAGTTCTTC. Translated: CASSSGSATYNEQFF.

The chain has TRBV7-2 and TRBJ2-1; D is perhaps TRBD2 (5 bases). TRBJ2-7 explains the end of the DNA better; the J call may be wrong. Germline CDR1 SGHTA, CDR2 FQGNSA. This CDR3 contains 14 residues. The CDR3 spells CASSPGLTYNEQYF. Here the CDR3 DNA reads TGTGCCAGCAGCCCAGGACTTACGTACAATGAGCAGTACTTC.

Ten or more counts support this clonotype. The chain employs TRBV20-1 and TRBJ2-7; TRBD2 agrees at 7 bases. Per the germline V gene, CDR1 is DFQATT and CDR2 is SNEGSKA (reference sequence). V trimming: 1 base; J trimming: 3 bases; junction bases outside the gene matches: 12. The CDR3 has 16 residues. CDR3 in DNA: TGCAGTGCTAGAGGGATAGTTGGGAGGGTCCTCTACGAGCAGTACTTC. This gives the protein CSARGIVGRVLYEQYF.

The chain uses TRBV4-3 and TRBJ2-3; D possibly corresponds to TRBD2 (5 bases). The germline V gene encodes CDR1 LGHNA and CDR2 YSLEER. With 2 bases removed from V and 5 bases from J, the gap between germline ends came to 11 bases. The CDR3 runs 14 residues. The DNA for the CDR3 is TGCGCCAGCAGCCAAACCCGAGGGAAAGATACGCAGTATTTT. This translates into CASSQTRGKDTQYF.

The chain joins TRBV5-1 to TRBJ2-3, with no clear D. V shed 1 base and J shed 6 bases, with 12 bases lying between them. Germline CDR1 is SGHRS and CDR2 is YFSETQ. CDR3 length equals 14 residues. In nucleotides, the CDR3 is TGCGCCAGCAGCTTGCTGAACCCCGGGGATACGCAGTATTTT. This codes for CASSLLNPGDTQYF.

Regarding this clonotype: It may be a read error: a sequence one base away is much more abundant. The V and J genes are TRBV20-1 and TRBJ2-1; 8 bases are shared with TRBD2. Germline CDR1 is DFQATT and CDR2 is SNEGSKA (reference sequence). V lost 4 bases to trimming and J lost 10 bases; unmatched junction nucleotides: 15. The CDR3 length is 15 residues. The CDR3 DNA reads as TGCAGTGCTACCCAGTCAAAGCGGGAGATCAAGGAGCAGTTCTTC. It specifies CSATQSKREIKEQFF.

This clonotype was detected only a few times. The rearrangement links TRBV11-2 to TRBJ1-6; the D is unclear. The CDR3 totals 12 residues. Germline lookup yields CDR1 SGHAT and CDR2 FQNNGV. The germline V and J ends were trimmed by 3 bases and 16 bases, with 13 bases remaining between them. The CDR3 region is CASSFVATKLHF. CDR3 in DNA: TGTGCCAGCAGCTTCGTGGCCACCAAGCTCCACTTT. The full variable domain, completed using reference TRBV11-2 and TRBJ1-6, is EAGVAQSPRYKIIEKRQSVAFWCNPISGHATLYWYQQILGQGPKLLIQFQNNGVVDDSQLPKDRFSAERLKGVDSTLKIQPAKLEDSAVYLCASSFVATKLHFGNGTRLTVT.

The chain recombines TRBV7-6 with TRBJ2-7, with a weak D call TRBD1 (5 bases). Trimming left V 0 bases short and J 4 bases short, with 7 bases between. CDR3 length: 13 residues. Per germline, CDR1 SGHVS and CDR2 FNYEAQ. CDR3: CASSLATDYEQYF. In DNA form, the CDR3 reads TGTGCCAGCAGCTTAGCGACAGATTACGAGCAGTACTTC.

This clonotype was detected once. The J gene is TRBJ2-3, the V gene TRBV3-1; D possibly corresponds to TRBD2 (6 bases). V lost 4 bases and J 3 bases, leaving 17 bases between the germline ends. CDR1 is LGHDT and CDR2 is YNNKEL in the germline V gene (reference sequence). CDR3 length: 16 residues. CDR3 DNA: TGTGCCAGCAGCCGCCTGGAGGGCTCAAGAACAGATACGCAGTATTTT. As protein: CASSRLEGSRTDTQYF.

The chain uses TRBV9 and TRBJ2-5; possibly TRBD2 for D (6 bases). The J call may be in error: the DNA end matches TRBJ2-7 better. Germline V gives CDR1 SGDLS, CDR2 YYNGEE. The CDR3 sequence is 14 residues long. The CDR3 region has the DNA TGTGCCAGCAGCCCCAAGCTACGGGGGTACGAGCAGTACTTC. It encodes CASSPKLRGYEQYF.

V usage is TRBV20-1 and J usage is TRBJ2-3, with 12 bases that match TRBD2. Germline CDR1 reads DFQATT; CDR2 reads SNEGSKA (reference sequence). J lost 6 bases, V lost 3 bases, and 7 bases had no gene match. The length of the CDR3 is 15 residues. This chain's CDR3 is CSASGASGGVDTQYF. The CDR3, as DNA: TGCAGTGCTAGTGGGGCTAGCGGGGGGGTTGATACGCAGTATTTT.

This clonotype showed up many times. The chain employs TRBV28 and TRBJ2-3; D may be TRBD2 (7 bases). The CDR3 covers 13 residues. Germline CDR1 MDHEN, CDR2 SYDVKM. The ends were cut back, 11 bases at V and 2 bases at J, with 14 bases in the middle. This chain's CDR3 is CAGRGPNTDTQYF. The CDR3 DNA reads TGTGCCGGGCGGGGGCCTAACACAGATACGCAGTATTTT.

This clonotype was seen at least ten times. DNA for the CDR3: TGTGCCAGTAAAATGGACAGCTACGAGCAGTACTTC. Protein sequence: CASKMDSYEQYF. This chain links TRBV6-6 with TRBJ2-7; D possibly corresponds to TRBD1 (6 bases). Germline-derived CDR1 and CDR2 are MNHNY and SVGAGI (reference sequence). The CDR3 consists of 12 residues. Trimming removed 9 bases at V and 3 bases at J, with 12 bases between.

Notes on this clonotype: Relative to the germline gene, one junction end is altered; a read error may explain this. The chain joins TRBV28 to TRBJ2-3, with TRBD1 matching 9 bases. CDR3 length: 15 residues. The germline V gene has CDR1 MDHEN and CDR2 SYDVKM. The DNA for the CDR3 is TGTGCCAGTAGTTCACAGGGGGCAAGCACAGAGACGCAGTATTTT. This translates into CASSSQGASTETQYF.

This clonotype is a singleton in its sample. This chain connects TRBV5-1 to TRBJ2-1; 10 bases are a match to TRBD2. The V segment lost 0 bases and the J segment 8 bases; nucleotides outside the gene matches: 8. The CDR3 runs to 16 residues. Germline CDR1 SGHRS, CDR2 YFSETQ. The CDR3 spells CASSLEGLAGVYEQFF. CDR3 bases: TGCGCCAGCAGCTTGGAAGGGCTAGCGGGGGTCTATGAGCAGTTCTTC. Full variable domain (missing parts from reference TRBV5-1 and TRBJ2-1): KAGVTQTPRYLIKTRGQQVTLSCSPISGHRSVSWYQQTPGQGLQFLFEYFSETQRNKGNFPGRFSGRQFSNSRSEMNVSTLELGDSALYLCASSLEGLAGVYEQFFGPGTRLTVL.

This clonotype was found many times. The CDR3 DNA is TGTGCCAGCAGCAGGGGACAGTCATCACCCCTCCACTTT. Encoded protein: CASSRGQSSPLHF. The V call is TRBV7-2, the J call TRBJ1-6, with 7 bases that match TRBD1. The CDR3 extends over 13 amino acids. Germline V gene sequence: CDR1 SGHTA, CDR2 FQGNSA. J lost 10 bases, V lost 5 bases, and 5 bases had no gene match. Combining the CDR3 with reference TRBV7-2 and TRBJ1-6 gives the whole variable domain GAGVSQSPSNKVTEKGKDVELRCDPISGHTALYWYRQSLGQGLEFLIYFQGNSAPDKSGLPSDRFSAERTGGSVSTLTIQRTQQEDSAVYLCASSRGQSSPLHFGNGTRLTVT.

The CDR3 nucleotides read TGTGCCAGCAGCCTAGGGGGGGCAAGGAGCACTGAAGCTTTCTTT. It codes for CASSLGGARSTEAFF. V and J are TRBV7-9 and TRBJ1-1; D is perhaps TRBD1 (6 bases). Germline CDR1 is SEHNR and CDR2 is FQNEAQ (reference sequence). Trimming removed 5 bases from V and 4 bases from J, with 17 bases in between. The CDR3 has 15 residues.